The source of this TCR beta chain is a study of cytomegalovirus exposure and HLA in healthy donors. Study findings and constraints: A likely sequencing artifact accounted for one observed cluster of highly shared sequence variants. Later analysis associated a missense DCLRE1C variant with TCR beta V- and J-gene trimming. When the data were analyzed later, several of the most significant clusters appeared to be linked to common viral pathogens.

As concerns this clone: The antigen remains unidentified.

Primers included in the PCR were 60 Vbeta and 13 Jbeta primers. Produced via immunoSEQ multiplex PCR; TCRdb's table is partial and in-frame only. The sample lists about 120,000 clones, 60% to 80% occurring once. The CDR3 spans 18 residues. Looked up from germline, CDR1 is SGHNT and CDR2 is YYREEE (reference sequence). The trim removed 2 bases at V and 4 bases at J, leaving 10 bases unmatched. The sample taken for sequencing was PBMCs. This clonotype was obtained from a male donor in good health and CMV-seronegative. This sequence joins TRBV5-4 and TRBJ2-7; 15 bases agree with TRBD2. CDR3 DNA: TGTGCCAGCAGCTTCGGGACTAGCGGGAGGCCTAGTGCGTACGAGCAGTACTTC. This gives the protein CASSFGTSGRPSAYEQYF.